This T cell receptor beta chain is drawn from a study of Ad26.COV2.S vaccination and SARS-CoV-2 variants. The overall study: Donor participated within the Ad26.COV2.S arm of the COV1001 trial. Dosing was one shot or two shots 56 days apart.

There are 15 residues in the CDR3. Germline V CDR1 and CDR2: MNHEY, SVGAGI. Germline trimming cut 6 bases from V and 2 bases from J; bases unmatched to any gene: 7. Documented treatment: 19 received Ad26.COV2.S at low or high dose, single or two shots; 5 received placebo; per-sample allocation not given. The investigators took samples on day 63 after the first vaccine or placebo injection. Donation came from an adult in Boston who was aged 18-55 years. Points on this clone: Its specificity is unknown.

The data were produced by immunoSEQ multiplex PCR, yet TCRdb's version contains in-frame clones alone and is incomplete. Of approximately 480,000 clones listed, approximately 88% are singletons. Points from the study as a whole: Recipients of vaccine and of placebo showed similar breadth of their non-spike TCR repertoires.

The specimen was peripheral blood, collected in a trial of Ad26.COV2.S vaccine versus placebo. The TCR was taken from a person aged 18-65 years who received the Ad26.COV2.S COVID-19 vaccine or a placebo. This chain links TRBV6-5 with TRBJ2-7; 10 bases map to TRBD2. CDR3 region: CASSISGTSAYEQYF. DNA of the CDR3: TGTGCCAGCAGCATCTCCGGGACTAGCGCCTACGAGCAGTACTTC.